The TCR beta chain described here comes from a study of monozygotic twins with inflammatory bowel disease. General study findings and limits: Among IBD patients, fewer clonotypes were shared with others than among healthy twins, especially with disease activity.

Remarks on this clonotype: What it recognizes is unknown.

Both TCRalpha and TCRbeta cDNA were subjected to two nested PCRs lasting around 15 and 9 cycles. TCRdb re-called the 5' RACE reads and shows each CDR3 protein once, DNA omitted. In all, the sample yields hundreds of thousands of distinct CDR3 sequences. Germline CDR1 and CDR2: GTSNPN and SVGIG (reference sequence). This CDR3 region has 11 residues. This TCR was sampled from a human donor with ulcerative colitis or Crohn's disease, or a healthy co-twin of an affected twin (not recorded which). Sequencing was performed on blood. V is TRBV30 and J is TRBJ1-3. This CDR3 is CAWGFGNTIYF.